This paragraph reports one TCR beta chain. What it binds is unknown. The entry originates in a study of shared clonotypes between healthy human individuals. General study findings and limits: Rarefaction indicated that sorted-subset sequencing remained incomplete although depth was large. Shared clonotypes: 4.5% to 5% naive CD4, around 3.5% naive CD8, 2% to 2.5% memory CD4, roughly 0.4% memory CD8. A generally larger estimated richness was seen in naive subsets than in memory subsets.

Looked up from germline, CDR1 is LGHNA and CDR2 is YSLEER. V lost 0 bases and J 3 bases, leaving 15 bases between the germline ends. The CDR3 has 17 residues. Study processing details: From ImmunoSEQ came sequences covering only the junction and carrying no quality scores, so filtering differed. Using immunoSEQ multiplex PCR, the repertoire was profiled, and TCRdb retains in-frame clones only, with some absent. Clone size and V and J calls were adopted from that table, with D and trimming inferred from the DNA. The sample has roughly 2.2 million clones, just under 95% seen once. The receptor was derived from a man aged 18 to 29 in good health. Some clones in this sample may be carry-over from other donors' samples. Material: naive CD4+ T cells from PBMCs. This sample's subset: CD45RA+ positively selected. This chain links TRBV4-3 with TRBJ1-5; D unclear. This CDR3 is CASSQEFLPGYNQPQHF. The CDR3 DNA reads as TGCGCCAGCAGCCAAGAATTTCTCCCGGGTTACAATCAGCCCCAGCATTTT.